The present entry profiles one T cell receptor beta chain with its context. Its matching antigen is unknown. At one of its ends the junction is not consistent with the germline gene, which may arise from a read error. The sample's time point: persistent/refractory GD, antithyroid drugs over 5 years with positive TRAb. PBMC-derived RNA was used for the TCR library. Graves' disease diagnosis followed American Thyroid Association guidelines. Building of the TCR beta libraries involved iRepertoire HTBI primers and Arm-PCR of CDR3 regions. TCRdb re-called the multiplex PCR reads with MiXCR, one entry per CDR3 protein. Among 500,000 to 800,000 distinct CDR3 sequences listed, around 30% were seen once. The germline V gene has CDR1 MNHEY and CDR2 SVGEGT. The CDR3 consists of 14 residues. The data stem from a study of regulatory T cells in long-lasting Graves disease. General study points: Among samples with persistent disease, TRBV28, TRBJ1-2 and TRBJ2-5 were favored. Accuracy may have suffered from the small sample size.

The clonotype was recovered from a female donor with Graves disease. This chain uses TRBV6-2 or TRBV6-3 with TRBJ1-4; no clear D gene. The sample consisted of peripheral blood mononuclear cells (PBMCs), taken when the disease was refractory, from a patient treated with antithyroid drugs. The CDR3 DNA is TGTGCCAGCAGTCAACGGAGGACTAATGAGAAACTGTTTTTT. This translates into CASSQRRTNEKLFF.